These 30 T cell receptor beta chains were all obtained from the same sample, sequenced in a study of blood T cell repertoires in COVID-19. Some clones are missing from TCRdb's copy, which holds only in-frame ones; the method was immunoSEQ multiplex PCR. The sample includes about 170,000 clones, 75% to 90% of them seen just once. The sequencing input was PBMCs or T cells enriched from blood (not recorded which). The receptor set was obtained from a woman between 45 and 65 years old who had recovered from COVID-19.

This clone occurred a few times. This chain's CDR3 is CASSRRGAYNEQFF. In DNA form, the CDR3 reads TGTGCCAGTAGTAGGCGGGGGGCATACAATGAGCAGTTCTTC. This chain joins TRBV19 and TRBJ2-1; 8 positions match TRBD2. Germline assignment: CDR1 LNHDA and CDR2 SQIVND (reference sequence). With V trimmed by 4 bases and J by 4 bases, 3 bases remained unmatched. The length of the CDR3 is 14 residues.

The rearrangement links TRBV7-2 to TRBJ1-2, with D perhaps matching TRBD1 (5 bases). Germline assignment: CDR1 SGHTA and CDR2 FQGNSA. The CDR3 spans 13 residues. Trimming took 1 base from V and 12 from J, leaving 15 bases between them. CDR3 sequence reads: CASSLEGDSEDTF. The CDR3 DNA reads TGTGCCAGCAGCTTAGAAGGAGACAGCGAAGACACCTTC.

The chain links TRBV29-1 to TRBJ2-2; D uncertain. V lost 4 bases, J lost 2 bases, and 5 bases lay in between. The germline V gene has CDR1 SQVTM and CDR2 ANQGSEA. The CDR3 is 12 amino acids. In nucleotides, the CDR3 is TGCAGCGTTGCCAGAAACACCGGGGAGCTGTTTTTT. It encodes CSVARNTGELFF.

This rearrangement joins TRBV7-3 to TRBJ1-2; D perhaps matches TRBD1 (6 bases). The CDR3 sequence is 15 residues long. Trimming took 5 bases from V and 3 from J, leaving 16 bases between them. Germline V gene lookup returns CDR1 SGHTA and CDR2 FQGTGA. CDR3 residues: CASSPRGGVDYGYTF. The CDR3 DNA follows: TGTGCCAGCAGCCCCAGAGGGGGGGTAGACTATGGCTACACCTTC.

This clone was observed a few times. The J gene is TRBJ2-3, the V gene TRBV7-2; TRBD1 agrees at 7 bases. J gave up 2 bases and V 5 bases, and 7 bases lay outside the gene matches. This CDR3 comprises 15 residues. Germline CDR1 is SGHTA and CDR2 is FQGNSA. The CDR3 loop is CASSIRTGLTDTQYF. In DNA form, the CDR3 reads TGTGCCAGCAGCATCCGGACAGGTCTCACAGATACGCAGTATTTT.

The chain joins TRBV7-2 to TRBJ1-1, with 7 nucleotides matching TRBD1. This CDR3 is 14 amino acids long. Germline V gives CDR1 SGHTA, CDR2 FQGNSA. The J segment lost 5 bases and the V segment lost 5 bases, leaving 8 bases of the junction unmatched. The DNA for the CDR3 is TGTGCCAGCAGCCCCGGGCAGGGGGGAACTGAAGCTTTCTTT. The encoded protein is CASSPGQGGTEAFF.

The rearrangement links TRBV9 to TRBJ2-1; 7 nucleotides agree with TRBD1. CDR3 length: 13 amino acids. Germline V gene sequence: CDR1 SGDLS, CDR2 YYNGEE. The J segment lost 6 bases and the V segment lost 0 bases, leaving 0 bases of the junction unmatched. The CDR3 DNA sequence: TGTGCCAGCAGCGTAGGACAGGGCAATGAGCAGTTCTTC. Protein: CASSVGQGNEQFF.

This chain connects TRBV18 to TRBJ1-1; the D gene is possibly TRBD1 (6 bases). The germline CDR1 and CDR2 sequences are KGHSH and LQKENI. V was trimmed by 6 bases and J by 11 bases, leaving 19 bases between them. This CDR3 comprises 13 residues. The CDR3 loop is CASSPTGIVDAFF. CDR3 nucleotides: TGTGCCAGCTCTCCCACAGGGATCGTTGATGCTTTCTTT.

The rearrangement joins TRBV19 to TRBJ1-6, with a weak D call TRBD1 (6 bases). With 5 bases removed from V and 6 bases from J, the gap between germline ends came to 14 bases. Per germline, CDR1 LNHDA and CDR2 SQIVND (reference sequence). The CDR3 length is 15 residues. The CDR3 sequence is CASSPRTAINSPLHF. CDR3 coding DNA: TGTGCCAGTAGTCCGAGGACAGCGATTAATTCACCCCTCCACTTT.

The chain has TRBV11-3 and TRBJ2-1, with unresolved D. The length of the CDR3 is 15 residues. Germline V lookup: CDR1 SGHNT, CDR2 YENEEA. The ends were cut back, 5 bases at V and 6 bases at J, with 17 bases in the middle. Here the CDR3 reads CASSPQTIRSNEQFF. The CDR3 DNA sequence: TGTGCCAGCAGCCCCCAAACCATACGGAGCAATGAGCAGTTCTTC.

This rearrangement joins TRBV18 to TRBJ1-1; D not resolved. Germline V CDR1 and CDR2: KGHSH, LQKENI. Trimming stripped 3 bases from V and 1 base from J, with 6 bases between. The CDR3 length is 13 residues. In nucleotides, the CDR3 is TGTGCCAGCTCACCGGGAGAGAACACTGAAGCTTTCTTT. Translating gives CASSPGENTEAFF.

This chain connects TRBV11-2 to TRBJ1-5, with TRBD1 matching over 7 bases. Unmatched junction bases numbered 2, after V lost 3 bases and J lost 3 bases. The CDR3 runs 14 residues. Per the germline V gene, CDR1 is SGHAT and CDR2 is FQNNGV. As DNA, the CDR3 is TGTGCCAGCAGCTTGGGACAGCACAATCAGCCCCAGCATTTT. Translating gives CASSLGQHNQPQHF.

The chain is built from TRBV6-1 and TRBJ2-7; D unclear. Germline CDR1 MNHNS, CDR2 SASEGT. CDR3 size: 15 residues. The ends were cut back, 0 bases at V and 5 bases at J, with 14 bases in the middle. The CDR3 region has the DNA TGTGCCAGCAGTGAAGCGCTCGGCGGTCGCCACGAGCAGTACGTC. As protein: CASSEALGGRHEQYV.

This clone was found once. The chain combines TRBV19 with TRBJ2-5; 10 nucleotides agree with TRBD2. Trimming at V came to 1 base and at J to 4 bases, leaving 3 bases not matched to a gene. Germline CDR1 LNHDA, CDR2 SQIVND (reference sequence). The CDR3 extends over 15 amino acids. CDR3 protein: CASSIGLAGSETQYF. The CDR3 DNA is TGTGCCAGTAGTATAGGACTAGCGGGCTCAGAGACCCAGTACTTC. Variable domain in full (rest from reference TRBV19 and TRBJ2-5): DGGITQSPKYLFRKEGQNVTLSCEQNLNHDAMYWYRQDPGQGLRLIYYSQIVNDFQKGDIAEGYSVSREKKESFPLTVTSAQKNPTAFYLCASSIGLAGSETQYFGPGTRLLVL.

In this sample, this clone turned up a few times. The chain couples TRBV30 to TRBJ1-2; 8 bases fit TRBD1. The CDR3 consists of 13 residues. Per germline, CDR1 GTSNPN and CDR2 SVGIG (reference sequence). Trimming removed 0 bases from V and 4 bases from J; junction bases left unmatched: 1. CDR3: CAWSVGTGYGYTF. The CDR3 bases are TGTGCCTGGAGTGTAGGGACAGGCTATGGCTACACCTTC.

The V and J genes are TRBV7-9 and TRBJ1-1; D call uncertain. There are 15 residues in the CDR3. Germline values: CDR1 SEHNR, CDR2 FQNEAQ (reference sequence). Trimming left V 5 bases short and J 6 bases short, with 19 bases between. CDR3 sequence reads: CASSELGLQVAEAFF. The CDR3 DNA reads TGTGCCAGCAGCGAGCTTGGCCTGCAGGTCGCTGAAGCTTTCTTT.

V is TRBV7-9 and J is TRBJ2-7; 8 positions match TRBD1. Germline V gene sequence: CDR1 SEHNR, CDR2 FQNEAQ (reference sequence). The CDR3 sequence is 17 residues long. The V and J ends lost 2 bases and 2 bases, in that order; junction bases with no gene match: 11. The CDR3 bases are TGTGCCAGCAGCTTACTTTCCGTGACAGGGGACCCCTACGAGCAGTACGTC. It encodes CASSLLSVTGDPYEQYV.

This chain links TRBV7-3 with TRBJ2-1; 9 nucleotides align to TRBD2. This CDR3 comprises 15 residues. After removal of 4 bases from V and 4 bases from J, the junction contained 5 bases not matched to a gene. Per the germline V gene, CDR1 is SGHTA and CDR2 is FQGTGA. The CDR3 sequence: CASSSRLADYNEQFF. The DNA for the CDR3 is TGTGCCAGCAGCTCCAGACTAGCGGATTACAATGAGCAGTTCTTC.

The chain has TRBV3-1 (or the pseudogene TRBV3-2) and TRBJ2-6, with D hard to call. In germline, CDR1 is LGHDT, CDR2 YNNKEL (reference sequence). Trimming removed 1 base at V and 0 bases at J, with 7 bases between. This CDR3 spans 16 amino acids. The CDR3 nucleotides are TGTGCCAGCAGCCAAGCCAGCGTCTCTGGGGCCAACGTCCTGACTTTC. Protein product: CASSQASVSGANVLTF.

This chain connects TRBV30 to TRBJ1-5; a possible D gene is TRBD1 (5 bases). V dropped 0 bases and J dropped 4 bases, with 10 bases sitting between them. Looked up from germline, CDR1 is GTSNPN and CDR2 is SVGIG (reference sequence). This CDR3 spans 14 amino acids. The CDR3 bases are TGTGCCTGGAGTGTAGGGGCGCGGAATCAGCCCCAGCATTTT. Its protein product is CAWSVGARNQPQHF. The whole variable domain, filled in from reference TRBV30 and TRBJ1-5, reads SQTIHQWPATLVQPVGSPLSLECTVEGTSNPNLYWYRQAAGRGLQLLFYSVGIGQISSEVPQNLSASRPQDRQFILSSKKLLLSDSGFYLCAWSVGARNQPQHFGDGTRLSIL.

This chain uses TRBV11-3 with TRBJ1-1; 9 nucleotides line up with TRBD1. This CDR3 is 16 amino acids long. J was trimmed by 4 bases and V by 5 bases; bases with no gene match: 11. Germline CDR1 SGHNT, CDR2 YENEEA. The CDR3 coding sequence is TGTGCCAGCAGCCCAGGGACAGGGAAGGCAGGCACTGAAGCTTTCTTT. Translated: CASSPGTGKAGTEAFF.

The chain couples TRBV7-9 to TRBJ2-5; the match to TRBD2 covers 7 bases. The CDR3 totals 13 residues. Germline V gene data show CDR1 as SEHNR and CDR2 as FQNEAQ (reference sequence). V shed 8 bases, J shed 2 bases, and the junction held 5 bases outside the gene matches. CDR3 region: CASCRDYQETQYF. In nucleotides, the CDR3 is TGTGCCAGCTGCCGGGACTATCAAGAGACCCAGTACTTC.

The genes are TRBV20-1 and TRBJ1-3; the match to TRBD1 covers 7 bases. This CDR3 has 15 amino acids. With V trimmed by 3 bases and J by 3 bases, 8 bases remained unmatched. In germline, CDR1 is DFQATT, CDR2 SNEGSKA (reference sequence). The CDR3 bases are TGCAGTGCTAGTCCCGGACAGGCGAGTGGAAACACCATATATTTT. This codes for CSASPGQASGNTIYF.

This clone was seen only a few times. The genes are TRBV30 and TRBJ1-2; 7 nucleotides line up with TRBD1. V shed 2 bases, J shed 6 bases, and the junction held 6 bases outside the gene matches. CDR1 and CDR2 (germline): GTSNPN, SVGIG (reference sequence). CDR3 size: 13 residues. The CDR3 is CAWSKTGIDGYTF. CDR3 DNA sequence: TGTGCCTGGAGTAAGACAGGGATCGATGGCTACACCTTC.

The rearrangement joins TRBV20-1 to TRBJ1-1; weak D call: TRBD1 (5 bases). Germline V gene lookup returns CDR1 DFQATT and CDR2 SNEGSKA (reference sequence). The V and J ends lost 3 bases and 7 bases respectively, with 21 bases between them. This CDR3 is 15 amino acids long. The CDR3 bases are TGCAGTGCTAGTGCGGACCGACAGCGAAGCAGTGAAGCTTTCTTT. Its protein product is CSASADRQRSSEAFF.

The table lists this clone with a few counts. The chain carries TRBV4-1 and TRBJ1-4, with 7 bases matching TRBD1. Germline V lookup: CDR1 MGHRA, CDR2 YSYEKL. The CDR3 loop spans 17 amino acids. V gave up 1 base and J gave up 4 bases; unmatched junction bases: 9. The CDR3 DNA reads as TGCGCCAGCAGCCAAGTCTTTAAAGGGACAGATAATGAAAAACTGTTTTTT. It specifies CASSQVFKGTDNEKLFF.

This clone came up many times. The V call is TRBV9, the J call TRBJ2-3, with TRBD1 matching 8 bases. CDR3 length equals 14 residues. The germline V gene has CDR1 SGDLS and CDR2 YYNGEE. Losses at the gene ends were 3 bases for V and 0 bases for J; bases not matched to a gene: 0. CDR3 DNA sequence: TGTGCCAGCAGCGGGACAGGGAGCACAGATACGCAGTATTTT. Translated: CASSGTGSTDTQYF.

The DNA of the CDR3 is TGTGCCAGCAGCCAAGCCGACAGCCCCAATGAAAAACTGTTTTTT. Amino acid sequence: CASSQADSPNEKLFF. This rearrangement joins TRBV4-2 to TRBJ1-4; tentatively, D is TRBD1 (5 bases). Germline V CDR1 and CDR2: LGHNA, YNFKEQ. The CDR3 has 15 amino acids. Trimming cost V 1 base and J 5 bases, with 11 bases left between them.

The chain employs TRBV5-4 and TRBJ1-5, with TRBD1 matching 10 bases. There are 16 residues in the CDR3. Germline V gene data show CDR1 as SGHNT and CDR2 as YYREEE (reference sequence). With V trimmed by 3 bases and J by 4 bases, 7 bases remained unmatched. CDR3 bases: TGTGCCAGCAGCTCCCGCAGGGGACAGGGGAATCAGCCCCAGCATTTT. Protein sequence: CASSSRRGQGNQPQHF.

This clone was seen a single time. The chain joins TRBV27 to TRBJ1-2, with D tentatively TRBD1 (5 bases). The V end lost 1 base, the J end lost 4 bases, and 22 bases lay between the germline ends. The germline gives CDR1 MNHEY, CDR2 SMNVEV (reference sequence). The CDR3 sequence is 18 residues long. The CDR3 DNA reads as TGTGCCAGCAGTTTATTCAAAAAGAGTGACAGCTTTTTCTATGGCTACACCTTC. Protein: CASSLFKKSDSFFYGYTF.